These 10 T cell receptor beta chains were all obtained from the same sample, sequenced in a study of blood T cell repertoires in COVID-19. Clones were read by immunoSEQ multiplex PCR, and TCRdb kept only the in-frame ones, dropping some. The data contain 100,000 to 150,000 clones, around 88% of them seen just once; the ten biggest clones take up about 2.5%. Sequencing used PBMCs or T cells enriched from blood (not recorded which). The receptors here all came from a woman aged 45-65 years who had recovered from COVID-19.

V gene TRBV21-1 combines with J gene TRBJ1-6; the listed D gene, TRBD1, was not tested against the DNA. TRBV21-1 is tagged as a pseudogene. The CDR3 runs 17 residues. Written as DNA, the CDR3 is TGTGCCAGCAGCAAAGGCACCGGGACAGATTATAATTCACCCCTCCACTTT. Amino acids: CASSKGTGTDYNSPLHF.

This chain joins TRBV5-4 and TRBJ2-7; perhaps TRBD1 as D (5 bases). CDR1 and CDR2 from the germline V gene are SGHNT and YYREEE (reference sequence). Trimming took 4 bases from V and 5 from J, leaving 22 bases between them. The CDR3 consists of 16 residues. This CDR3 reads CASSQYQGYTKNEQYF. The CDR3, as DNA: TGTGCCAGCAGCCAGTATCAGGGATATACTAAGAACGAGCAGTACTTC.

With regard to this clone: The CDR3 does not close with the conserved phenylalanine or tryptophan, likely indicating a read error. No DNA is shown, since the ends of the CDR3 on it are uncertain; the CDR3 is the one TCRdb lists. The chain has TRBV4-1 and TRBJ1-1. The CDR3 length is 13 residues, termini included. Germline CDR1 is MGHRA and CDR2 is YSYEKL. The CDR3 region is CASSQPPGTAFFH.

The CDR3 DNA is TGTGCCAGCAAAACAGGGGGAAATCATAATTCACCCCTCCACTTT. It translates to CASKTGGNHNSPLHF. The chain couples TRBV7-6 to TRBJ1-6; 8 nucleotides agree with TRBD1. The CDR3 has 15 residues. The J segment lost 5 bases and the V segment lost 7 bases, leaving 7 bases of the junction unmatched. Germline CDR1 is SGHVS and CDR2 is FNYEAQ.

The rearrangement uses TRBV7-8 and TRBJ2-7, with 7 positions matching TRBD1. Unmatched junction bases numbered 1, after V lost 6 bases and J lost 2 bases. The CDR3 loop spans 12 amino acids. From germline, CDR1 is SGHVS and CDR2 FQNEAQ. Here the CDR3 reads CASRDRTYEQYF. The CDR3 DNA reads TGTGCCAGCAGGGACAGGACCTACGAGCAGTACTTC.

The count of this clone is one. The V gene is TRBV5-1, the J gene TRBJ1-5, with D uncertain. The CDR3 is 15 amino acids. CDR1 is SGHRS and CDR2 is YFSETQ in the germline V gene. V dropped 1 base and J dropped 2 bases, with 10 bases sitting between them. This chain's CDR3 is CASSLNPQGNQPQHF. CDR3 nucleotides: TGCGCCAGCAGCTTGAACCCCCAGGGCAATCAGCCCCAGCATTTT.

This chain connects TRBV5-1 to TRBJ2-7; tentative D call: TRBD1 (5 bases). V was trimmed by 0 bases and J by 5 bases, leaving 9 bases between them. Germline CDR1 reads SGHRS; CDR2 reads YFSETQ. CDR3 length equals 13 residues. CDR3 sequence reads: CASSLGQGNEQYF. As DNA, the CDR3 is TGCGCCAGCAGCTTGGGGCAGGGCAACGAGCAGTACTTC.

The V gene is TRBV19, the J gene TRBJ2-7; 7 positions agree with TRBD1. The junction had 8 bases not matched to a gene; V was cut back by 1 base and J by 5 bases. Germline CDR1 and CDR2: LNHDA and SQIVND (reference sequence). This CDR3 comprises 15 residues. The CDR3 DNA reads as TGTGCCAGTAGTATAGTCACAGGGGCCGTCGACGAGCAGTACTTC. It encodes CASSIVTGAVDEQYF.

This chain links TRBV6-5 with TRBJ2-2; possibly TRBD1 for D (5 bases). Trimming stripped 0 bases from V and 5 bases from J, with 7 bases between. The germline V gene has CDR1 MNHEY and CDR2 SVGAGI. The CDR3 totals 14 residues. CDR3 nucleotide sequence: TGTGCCAGCAGTTACTCTCCAGGGACCGGGGAGCTGTTTTTT. It codes for CASSYSPGTGELFF.

This chain joins TRBV30 and TRBJ2-1, with D unresolved. CDR1 is GTSNPN, CDR2 SVGIG, per germline (reference sequence). The CDR3 has 14 residues. The V and J ends lost 0 bases and 5 bases respectively, with 11 bases between them. The CDR3 sequence is CAWSVDLRNNEQFF. The DNA of the CDR3 is TGTGCCTGGAGTGTAGACCTGCGGAACAATGAGCAGTTCTTC.